The rows below give T cell receptor beta chains drawn from one sample of a study of CD8 T cells in Susac syndrome. MiXCR, applied by TCRdb to the immunoSEQ multiplex PCR reads, yields one record per CDR3 protein. Here the sample spans about 150,000 distinct CDR3 sequences, 95% to 97% being singletons. Sequencing input: CD4+ T cells from PBMCs. The receptor set was obtained from a human donor with Susac syndrome. CDR3s include the opening cysteine and the closing phenylalanine or tryptophan. A D gene is named only where the DNA matches it firmly. Some rows mark clone size as missing; the rest say once, few, many or name a class of expanded clone.

v_call: TRBV20-1
d_call: TRBD2
clone_size: -
j_call: TRBJ2-5
cdr3_nt: TGCAGTGCTAGAGATGCTCGGTCGGGTAGCGGGATCCCGTACCAAGAGACCCAGTACTTC
cdr3_aa: CSARDARSGSGIPYQETQYF

v_call: TRBV5-1
d_call: TRBD1
clone_size: -
j_call: TRBJ2-7
cdr3_nt: TGCGCCAGCAGCTTGGAACTCGGGACAGGGTCCTACGAGCAGTACTTC
cdr3_aa: CASSLELGTGSYEQYF

v_call: TRBV20-1
d_call: -
clone_size: few
j_call: TRBJ1-1
cdr3_nt: TGCAGTGCTAGTGGTGACACTGAAGCTTTCTTT
cdr3_aa: CSASGDTEAFF

v_call: TRBV20-1
d_call: TRBD2
clone_size: -
j_call: TRBJ2-4
cdr3_nt: TGCAGCGCGGGGGGGCTGGGTCAAAACATTCAGTACTTC
cdr3_aa: CSAGGLGQNIQYF

v_call: TRBV3-1
d_call: -
clone_size: -
j_call: TRBJ1-1
cdr3_nt: TGTGCCAGCAGCCAAGTCGGCAGGGTAACTGAAGCTTTCTTT
cdr3_aa: CASSQVGRVTEAFF

v_call: TRBV7-2
d_call: TRBD1
clone_size: -
j_call: TRBJ2-1
cdr3_nt: TGTGCCAGCAGTAAGGACAGGTCCTACAATGAGCAGTTCTTC
cdr3_aa: CASSKDRSYNEQFF

v_call: TRBV20-1
d_call: -
clone_size: -
j_call: TRBJ2-7
cdr3_nt: TGCAGTGGGGACGGGAGCTCCTACGAGCAGTACTTC
cdr3_aa: CSGDGSSYEQYF

v_call: TRBV29-1
d_call: -
clone_size: -
j_call: TRBJ2-1
cdr3_nt: TGCAGCGTTGAAGTCCAGCTCTATGAGCAGTTCTTC
cdr3_aa: CSVEVQLYEQFF

v_call: TRBV7-2
d_call: TRBD2
clone_size: -
j_call: TRBJ2-5
cdr3_nt: TGTGCCAGCAGCCCTTCAGCGGGGAGTCAAGAGACCCAGTACTTC
cdr3_aa: CASSPSAGSQETQYF

v_call: TRBV5-6
d_call: -
clone_size: -
j_call: TRBJ2-1
cdr3_nt: TGTGCCAGCAGCCCCGGCCGGCATGAGCAGTTCTTC
cdr3_aa: CASSPGRHEQFF

v_call: TRBV28
d_call: -
clone_size: -
j_call: TRBJ2-1
cdr3_nt: TGTGCCACCTTGCCGGGAAGGGAAGGGAACAATGAGCAGTTCTTC
cdr3_aa: CATLPGREGNNEQFF

v_call: TRBV6-5
d_call: TRBD1
clone_size: -
j_call: TRBJ1-6
cdr3_nt: TGTGCCAGCAGTTACCCACGGACAGGGAATTCACCCCTCCACTTT
cdr3_aa: CASSYPRTGNSPLHF

v_call: TRBV6-2/TRBV6-3
d_call: -
clone_size: -
j_call: TRBJ1-5
cdr3_nt: TGTGCCAGCAGTGAGTCCTTCAATCAGCCCCAGCATTTT
cdr3_aa: CASSESFNQPQHF

v_call: TRBV2
d_call: -
clone_size: -
j_call: TRBJ2-5
cdr3_nt: TGTGCCAGCAGTGAACTCAGGGTGTGGGAGACCCAGTACTTC
cdr3_aa: CASSELRVWETQYF

v_call: TRBV20-1
d_call: TRBD2
clone_size: -
j_call: TRBJ2-1
cdr3_nt: TGCAGTGCCATGACTAGCGGGAGAGACAATGAGCAGTTCTTC
cdr3_aa: CSAMTSGRDNEQFF

v_call: TRBV7-9
d_call: -
clone_size: -
j_call: TRBJ2-1
cdr3_nt: TGTGCCAGCGCCGGAGGGGCCCTGAGCTCCTACAATGAGCAGTTCTTC
cdr3_aa: CASAGGALSSYNEQFF

v_call: TRBV14
d_call: -
clone_size: -
j_call: TRBJ2-3
cdr3_nt: TGTGCCAGCAGCCCCCTGGGGGCGGGGGTCCGGGATACGCAGTATTTT
cdr3_aa: CASSPLGAGVRDTQYF

v_call: TRBV20-1
d_call: -
clone_size: -
j_call: TRBJ2-1
cdr3_nt: TGCAGTGCTAGTTCCCCCTCGGATGAGCAGTTCTTC
cdr3_aa: CSASSPSDEQFF

v_call: TRBV4-3
d_call: TRBD1
clone_size: -
j_call: TRBJ1-4
cdr3_nt: TGCGCCAGCAGCCGGGACAGGGGTGAAAAACTGTTTTTT
cdr3_aa: CASSRDRGEKLFF

v_call: TRBV5-6
d_call: TRBD2
clone_size: once
j_call: TRBJ2-1
cdr3_nt: TGTGCCAGCAGCTCGTCCGGGACTAGCTCCAATGAGCAGTTCTTC
cdr3_aa: CASSSSGTSSNEQFF

v_call: TRBV12-5
d_call: -
clone_size: -
j_call: TRBJ2-4
cdr3_nt: TGTGCTAGTGGTTCCCGACTAGCCAAAAACATTCAGTACTTC
cdr3_aa: CASGSRLAKNIQYF

v_call: TRBV7-2
d_call: -
clone_size: -
j_call: TRBJ2-1
cdr3_nt: TGTGCCAGCAGCCTAGATGCCCTCTACAATGAGCAGTTCTTC
cdr3_aa: CASSLDALYNEQFF

v_call: TRBV20-1
d_call: TRBD2
clone_size: -
j_call: TRBJ2-1
cdr3_nt: TGCAGTGCTAGAGATTGGAGGTCTAGCGGCTACTACAATGAGCAGTTCTTC
cdr3_aa: CSARDWRSSGYYNEQFF

v_call: TRBV7-9
d_call: -
clone_size: -
j_call: TRBJ1-4
cdr3_nt: TGTGCCAGCAGCCTTAGTTACGGAGATTCCGAAAAACTGTTTTTT
cdr3_aa: CASSLSYGDSEKLFF

v_call: TRBV20-1
d_call: TRBD1
clone_size: -
j_call: TRBJ1-5
cdr3_nt: TGCAGTGCCCTCGAGGGACAGGGAACCCAGCCCCAGCATTTT
cdr3_aa: CSALEGQGTQPQHF

v_call: TRBV23-1
d_call: TRBD1
clone_size: -
j_call: TRBJ1-1
cdr3_nt: TGCGCCAGCCACCAAGGGGGACAGACGAACACTGAAGCTTTCTTT
cdr3_aa: CASHQGGQTNTEAFF

v_call: TRBV20-1
d_call: -
clone_size: -
j_call: TRBJ1-6
cdr3_nt: TGCAGTGCTAGAGATCTCCGTAGCTCCTATAATTCACCCCTCCACTTT
cdr3_aa: CSARDLRSSYNSPLHF

v_call: TRBV11-2
d_call: -
clone_size: -
j_call: TRBJ1-5
cdr3_nt: TGTGCCAGCAGCTTAGTCCCCAGCAATCAGCCCCAGCATTTT
cdr3_aa: CASSLVPSNQPQHF

v_call: TRBV4-3
d_call: TRBD2
clone_size: -
j_call: TRBJ2-1
cdr3_nt: TGCGCCAGCAGCCAAGCTCGGGGACTAGGCTATGAGCAGTTCTTC
cdr3_aa: CASSQARGLGYEQFF

v_call: TRBV3-1
d_call: -
clone_size: -
j_call: TRBJ2-5
cdr3_nt: TGTGCCAGCAGCCAAGGGACCGCCAAAGAGACCCAGTACTTC
cdr3_aa: CASSQGTAKETQYF

v_call: TRBV6-6
d_call: TRBD2
clone_size: -
j_call: TRBJ2-3
cdr3_nt: TGTGCCAGCAGTCACGATAGCGGGAGTAGGCCAGATACGCAGTATTTT
cdr3_aa: CASSHDSGSRPDTQYF

v_call: TRBV20-1
d_call: -
clone_size: -
j_call: TRBJ2-3
cdr3_nt: TGCAGTGCTGGAGGTGGGGGGGCCACAGATACGCAGTATTTT
cdr3_aa: CSAGGGGATDTQYF

v_call: TRBV7-9
d_call: -
clone_size: -
j_call: TRBJ2-5
cdr3_nt: TGTGCCAGCAGTTTGTCCGGAGAGACCCAGTACTTC
cdr3_aa: CASSLSGETQYF

v_call: TRBV18
d_call: TRBD1
clone_size: -
j_call: TRBJ1-6
cdr3_nt: TGTGCCAGCTCACCTCCAACGACAGGGAGGAATTCACCCCTCCACTTT
cdr3_aa: CASSPPTTGRNSPLHF

v_call: TRBV12-3/TRBV12-4
d_call: TRBD2
clone_size: once
j_call: TRBJ2-1
cdr3_nt: TGTGCCAGCAGCACCCGGGGACTAGGTAGCCTTCGTTCCTACAATGAGCAGTTCTTC
cdr3_aa: CASSTRGLGSLRSYNEQFF

v_call: TRBV15
d_call: -
clone_size: -
j_call: TRBJ2-7
cdr3_nt: TGTGCCACCAGGACGGGACACGAGCAGTACTTC
cdr3_aa: CATRTGHEQYF

v_call: TRBV28
d_call: TRBD2
clone_size: -
j_call: TRBJ2-7
cdr3_nt: TGTGCCAGCAGTTGGGGGGGAGGGACCTACGAGCAGTACTTC
cdr3_aa: CASSWGGGTYEQYF

v_call: TRBV2
d_call: TRBD2
clone_size: -
j_call: TRBJ2-1
cdr3_nt: TGTGCCAGCAGAAGGACTAGCGGGAGGGTTGGGGATGAGCAGTTCTTC
cdr3_aa: CASRRTSGRVGDEQFF

v_call: TRBV5-1
d_call: -
clone_size: -
j_call: TRBJ1-1
cdr3_nt: TGCGCCAGCAGCTTGCATTTAGACAACACTGAAGCTTTCTTT
cdr3_aa: CASSLHLDNTEAFF

v_call: TRBV5-1
d_call: -
clone_size: -
j_call: TRBJ2-5
cdr3_nt: TGCGCCAGCAGCCTGGGACTCGGGTGGGAGACCCAGTACTTC
cdr3_aa: CASSLGLGWETQYF

v_call: TRBV5-1
d_call: -
clone_size: -
j_call: TRBJ1-4
cdr3_nt: TGCGCCAGCAGTCTGGAGTCTCAGGGGCTTGAGCCTAATGAAAAACTGTTTTTT
cdr3_aa: CASSLESQGLEPNEKLFF

v_call: TRBV4-1
d_call: TRBD1
clone_size: once
j_call: TRBJ1-2
cdr3_nt: TGCGCCAGCAGCGCCCCTGGACAGGACAAAAACTATGGCTACACCTTC
cdr3_aa: CASSAPGQDKNYGYTF

v_call: TRBV29-1
d_call: -
clone_size: -
j_call: TRBJ1-1
cdr3_nt: TGCAGCGTTGTAGGTAGGGCCAAACCGAGGGCTTTCTTT
cdr3_aa: CSVVGRAKPRAFF

v_call: TRBV25-1
d_call: TRBD2
clone_size: -
j_call: TRBJ2-1
cdr3_nt: TGTGCCAGCAGTGAAGCGGGAGTTCTCGACAATGAGCAGTTCTTC
cdr3_aa: CASSEAGVLDNEQFF

v_call: TRBV7-9
d_call: -
clone_size: -
j_call: TRBJ2-3
cdr3_nt: TGTGCCAGCAGCTTCGGTGGCGCAGATACGCAGTATTTT
cdr3_aa: CASSFGGADTQYF

v_call: TRBV5-1
d_call: -
clone_size: -
j_call: TRBJ2-4
cdr3_nt: TGCGCCAGCAGCTTGACTGGGAGACACAAACCTTTAGCCAAAAACATTCAGTACTTC
cdr3_aa: CASSLTGRHKPLAKNIQYF

v_call: TRBV12-3/TRBV12-4
d_call: TRBD1
clone_size: -
j_call: TRBJ1-1
cdr3_nt: TGTGCCAGCAGCCTGGGACAGGGAGGCGGGACAGCTTTCTTT
cdr3_aa: CASSLGQGGGTAFF

v_call: TRBV11-2
d_call: -
clone_size: once
j_call: TRBJ2-3
cdr3_nt: TGTGCCAGCAGCCGGGACCTTGCTAGCACAGATACGCAGTATTTT
cdr3_aa: CASSRDLASTDTQYF